This passage covers 31 T cell receptor beta chains from one sample sequenced in a study of T cells after posttransplantation cyclophosphamide. Only in-frame clones appear in the TCRdb table, and some are missing; sequencing was by immunoSEQ multiplex PCR. The sample has 21,000 or so clones; 80% to 90% are singletons. Methotrexate plus calcineurin inhibitor accompanied controls' myeloablative marrow transplants; sampling was 1 year later. The specimen was PBMCs, collected about 400 days after allogeneic stem cell transplant with calcineurin inhibitor and methotrexate. These receptors were taken from a female patient aged 30 to 45 who received an allogeneic stem cell transplant from an unrelated donor, was CMV-positive, and had acute and chronic GVHD. Some T cells may have come from the graft donor.

The table lists this clone with a few counts. In nucleotides, the CDR3 is TGTGCCAGCAGCTTTCTAGGGGGAAGGGAGCAGTACTTC. Amino acid sequence: CASSFLGGREQYF. The rearrangement uses TRBV11-2 and TRBJ2-7, with D perhaps TRBD1 (6 bases). Trimming took off 3 bases at V and 7 bases at J, with 13 bases between the two ends. Germline lookup yields CDR1 SGHAT and CDR2 FQNNGV. This CDR3 comprises 13 residues.

The DNA of the CDR3 is TGTGCTAGTGGTCCGGGAGGGGGGGTAGCCAAAAACATTCAGTACTTC. As protein: CASGPGGGVAKNIQYF. The J gene is TRBJ2-4, the V gene TRBV12-5; 8 nucleotides line up with TRBD2. J was trimmed by 0 bases and V by 5 bases; bases with no gene match: 6. The CDR3 is made up of 16 amino acids. Germline V gene sequence: CDR1 LGHNT, CDR2 FRNRAP.

The V and J genes are TRBV29-1 and TRBJ1-2; D is perhaps TRBD1 (5 bases). The length of the CDR3 is 11 residues. CDR1 and CDR2 (germline): SQVTM, ANQGSEA. With 7 bases removed from V and 3 bases from J, the gap between germline ends came to 9 bases. The DNA of the CDR3 is TGCAGCGCCCCCAGGGACTATGGCTACACCTTC. Its translation: CSAPRDYGYTF.

V usage is TRBV5-1 and J usage is TRBJ2-2; 13 positions agree with TRBD2. Germline CDR1 reads SGHRS; CDR2 reads YFSETQ. The CDR3 is 15 residues long. V lost 7 bases to trimming and J lost 1 base; unmatched junction nucleotides: 1. CDR3 protein: CASRLAGGNTGELFF. The CDR3, as DNA: TGCGCCAGCCGACTAGCGGGGGGGAACACCGGGGAGCTGTTTTTT. Based on the CDR3 plus reference TRBV5-1 and TRBJ2-2, the full variable domain is KAGVTQTPRYLIKTRGQQVTLSCSPISGHRSVSWYQQTPGQGLQFLFEYFSETQRNKGNFPGRFSGRQFSNSRSEMNVSTLELGDSALYLCASRLAGGNTGELFFGEGSRLTVL.

The chain employs TRBV6-6 and TRBJ2-1, with D tentatively TRBD1 (7 bases). Germline V gene sequence: CDR1 MNHNY, CDR2 SVGAGI (reference sequence). This CDR3 is built from 14 residues. V was pared by 1 base and J by 8 bases, with 12 bases between. The CDR3 here is CASSYYAGGHEQFF. The CDR3 region has the DNA TGTGCCAGCAGTTACTATGCAGGGGGGCATGAGCAGTTCTTC.

For this clone: An end of the junction differs from the germline gene, which may be a read error. The rearrangement uses TRBV4-1 and TRBJ1-6, with a tentative D call TRBD1 (5 bases). Germline CDR1 is MGHRA and CDR2 is YSYEKL. The CDR3 covers 14 residues. CDR3 loop: CASSLQVLNSPLHF. In DNA form, the CDR3 reads TGTGCCAGCAGCCTACAGGTCCTAAATTCACCCCTCCACTTT.

The chain joins TRBV4-1 to TRBJ2-7, with 14 bases identical to TRBD2. V lost 3 bases and J lost 3; bases outside the gene matches: 13. This CDR3 comprises 19 residues. Germline-derived CDR1 and CDR2 are MGHRA and YSYEKL. CDR3 sequence (DNA): TGCGCCAGCAGCCAGAGGACTAGCGGGGGGCAGAGTTCTCGCTACGAGCAGTACTTC. The encoded protein is CASSQRTSGGQSSRYEQYF.

The chain is built from TRBV21-1 and TRBJ1-1; the D segment call TRBD1 is taken from the table without a DNA check. TRBV21-1 is recorded as a pseudogene. The CDR3 is 14 amino acids. CDR3: CASNPTGANTEAFF. CDR3 in DNA: TGTGCCAGCAATCCGACAGGTGCGAACACTGAAGCTTTCTTT.

The rearrangement uses TRBV19 and TRBJ1-1; D might be TRBD1 (6 bases). The CDR3 contains 14 residues. V lost 3 bases and J lost 1, with 9 bases in between. Germline V gives CDR1 LNHDA, CDR2 SQIVND (reference sequence). The CDR3 reads CASSILGQNTEAFF. CDR3 DNA: TGTGCCAGTAGTATTTTGGGACAGAACACTGAAGCTTTCTTT.

The V gene is TRBV13, the J gene TRBJ2-7; TRBD2 matches 13 bases. V was clipped by 4 bases and J by 5 bases; unmatched bases: 8. The length of the CDR3 is 16 residues. The germline V gene encodes CDR1 PRHDT and CDR2 FYEKMQ (reference sequence). DNA of the CDR3: TGTGCCAGCAGCTCGACCGGACTAGCGGGAGTCCACGAGCAGTACTTC. This codes for CASSSTGLAGVHEQYF.

The chain has TRBV4-3 and TRBJ2-7; 8 positions match TRBD1. Germline V gene data show CDR1 as LGHNA and CDR2 as YSLEER. The CDR3 is 15 amino acids. The junction had 4 bases not matched to a gene; V was cut back by 3 bases and J by 0 bases. For the CDR3, the DNA is TGCGCCAGCAGCCAGGACAGGGCCCCCTCCTACGAGCAGTACTTC. Residues: CASSQDRAPSYEQYF.

In this sample, this clone turned up once. This chain connects TRBV30 to TRBJ2-1; D possibly corresponds to TRBD2 (5 bases). Germline V lookup: CDR1 GTSNPN, CDR2 SVGIG (reference sequence). V lost 3 bases, J lost 4 bases, and 10 bases lay in between. This CDR3 spans 13 amino acids. CDR3 sequence reads: CAWRISGYNEQFF. In DNA, the CDR3 is TGTGCCTGGAGAATTTCGGGGTACAATGAGCAGTTCTTC.

The V gene is TRBV10-3, the J gene TRBJ2-1; 11 bases fit TRBD2. The germline V gene encodes CDR1 ENHRY and CDR2 SYGVKD. The CDR3 has 14 residues. The trim removed 6 bases at V and 3 bases at J, leaving 1 base unmatched. As DNA, the CDR3 is TGTGCCATCAGGGGACTAGCGGTCTACAATGAGCAGTTCTTC. It is translated as CAIRGLAVYNEQFF.

The chain uses TRBV27 and TRBJ2-7, with D possibly TRBD2 on 7 matching bases. Deletions cut 3 bases from V and 3 bases from J, with 24 bases between. This CDR3 contains 18 residues. Germline CDR1 and CDR2: MNHEY and SMNVEV (reference sequence). For the CDR3, the DNA is TGTGCCAGCAGTTTTATGGGCCAGGGGAGGGGTTCCCTCTACGAGCAGTACTTC. Its protein is CASSFMGQGRGSLYEQYF.

The chain recombines TRBV11-2 with TRBJ2-7, with D unclear. Germline CDR1 is SGHAT and CDR2 is FQNNGV. V lost 2 bases and J 6 bases, leaving 11 bases between the germline ends. The CDR3 runs 13 residues. The chain's CDR3 is CASSLTSRGEQYF. CDR3 in DNA: TGTGCCAGCAGCTTAACTTCCCGAGGCGAGCAGTACTTC.

The chain is built from TRBV27 and TRBJ1-6; 11 bases fit TRBD1. Per the germline V gene, CDR1 is MNHEY and CDR2 is SMNVEV (reference sequence). CDR3 length: 13 amino acids. V lost 5 bases and J lost 13; bases outside the gene matches: 4. CDR3 protein: CASSRTGGRPLHF. In DNA, the CDR3 is TGTGCCAGCAGTAGGACAGGGGGCAGGCCCCTCCACTTT.

The J gene is TRBJ2-7, the V gene TRBV5-4; TRBD2 matches 7 bases. Trimming took 0 bases from V and 2 from J; bases not matched to a gene: 2. The CDR3 consists of 14 residues. CDR1 and CDR2 from the germline V gene are SGHNT and YYREEE (reference sequence). CDR3 amino acids: CASSLGGGTYEQYF. The DNA of the CDR3 is TGTGCCAGCAGCTTGGGGGGAGGGACCTACGAGCAGTACTTC.

J is TRBJ2-5 and V is TRBV7-3; TRBD1 might be the D (6 bases). The V gene lost 5 bases and the J gene lost 3 bases, with 13 bases spanning the gap. The CDR3 totals 14 residues. Germline V gene sequence: CDR1 SGHTA, CDR2 FQGTGA. The CDR3 loop is CASSRTGTKETQYF. As DNA, the CDR3 is TGTGCCAGCAGCCGTACAGGGACAAAAGAGACCCAGTACTTC.

The V gene is TRBV5-1, the J gene TRBJ1-1; 8 nucleotides line up with TRBD1. Germline CDR1 reads SGHRS; CDR2 reads YFSETQ. The junction had 13 bases not matched to a gene; V was cut back by 2 bases and J by 10 bases. The CDR3 sequence is 15 residues long. CDR3 nucleotides: TGCGCCAGCAGCTTCGGACAGGGAAACTACTGGCGAGCTTTCTTT. Its protein is CASSFGQGNYWRAFF.

The chain employs TRBV4-1 and TRBJ2-2, with 11 bases matching TRBD2. Trimming at V came to 6 bases and at J to 1 base, leaving 10 bases not matched to a gene. CDR3 size: 18 residues. The germline CDR1 and CDR2 sequences are MGHRA and YSYEKL. The CDR3: CASREGLAVRKNTGELFF. For the CDR3, the DNA is TGCGCCAGCAGAGAGGGACTAGCGGTCCGTAAGAACACCGGGGAGCTGTTTTTT.

The chain is built from TRBV2 and TRBJ1-2, with 7 bases that match TRBD1. V dropped 7 bases and J dropped 4; count of bases not matched to a gene: 6. CDR3 length equals 13 residues. The germline CDR1 and CDR2 sequences are SNHLY and FYNNEI. CDR3 residues: CASIRTGSYGYTF. CDR3 sequence (DNA): TGTGCCAGCATCCGGACAGGCAGCTATGGCTACACCTTC.

This clone appeared once. V usage is TRBV9 and J usage is TRBJ1-6; 7 nucleotides align to TRBD1. Germline CDR1 reads SGDLS; CDR2 reads YYNGEE. The CDR3 is 15 residues long. The V and J ends lost 4 bases and 6 bases, in that order; junction bases with no gene match: 7. The CDR3 loop is CASSPTGATNSPLHF. In DNA, the CDR3 is TGTGCCAGCAGCCCCACAGGGGCGACTAATTCACCCCTCCACTTT.

V is TRBV7-6 and J is TRBJ1-1; maybe TRBD1 (6 bases). CDR1 SGHVS and CDR2 FNYEAQ come from the germline V gene. V lost 4 bases and J lost 1, with 7 bases in between. CDR3 length: 13 residues. The CDR3 DNA is TGTGCCAGCAGCTCCAGGGGGAACACTGAAGCTTTCTTT. Protein product: CASSSRGNTEAFF.

The V gene is TRBV6-6, the J gene TRBJ1-2, with a possible D match to TRBD1 (6 bases). The CDR3 consists of 15 residues. From germline, CDR1 is MNHNY and CDR2 SVGAGI (reference sequence). V lost 4 bases, J lost 4 bases, and 16 bases lay in between. Written as DNA, the CDR3 is TGTGCCAGCAGTTTTTCCCCCGGGACAACCTATGGCTACACCTTC. As protein: CASSFSPGTTYGYTF.

The chain recombines TRBV27 with TRBJ2-3, with 10 nucleotides matching TRBD2. In germline, CDR1 is MNHEY, CDR2 SMNVEV (reference sequence). V trimming: 6 bases; J trimming: 9 bases; junction bases outside the gene matches: 9. This CDR3 comprises 14 residues. Written as DNA, the CDR3 is TGTGCCAGCAGGCAAGCGGGGGGGCCGAGAACGCAGTATTTT. It codes for CASRQAGGPRTQYF.

The chain joins TRBV19 to TRBJ1-4, with D perhaps TRBD1 (5 bases). The germline V gene has CDR1 LNHDA and CDR2 SQIVND (reference sequence). The CDR3 is 12 residues long. The V gene lost 9 bases and the J gene lost 8 bases, with 13 bases spanning the gap. The CDR3 DNA sequence: TGTGCCAGACAGGAGCTTTGGGAAAAACTGTTTTTT. It translates to CARQELWEKLFF.

The table lists this clone with a few counts. The chain links TRBV7-3 to TRBJ1-2; D gene unclear. V dropped 1 base and J dropped 8 bases, with 11 bases sitting between them. The CDR3 totals 13 residues. Germline V gives CDR1 SGHTA, CDR2 FQGTGA. CDR3 region: CASSLNPRGGYTF. CDR3 DNA: TGTGCCAGCAGCTTAAATCCGCGCGGCGGCTACACCTTC.

V and J are TRBV21-1 and TRBJ2-1; the table gives TRBD1 as D, unverified against the DNA. TRBV21-1 has pseudogene status. This CDR3 region has 13 residues. The CDR3 bases are TGTGCCAGCAGCAAAGGAACAGGGCATCAGCAGTTCTTC. It specifies CASSKGTGHQQFF.

The gene calls are TRBV7-8 and TRBJ1-2; D uncertain. The CDR3 runs to 14 residues. Germline V gene data show CDR1 as SGHVS and CDR2 as FQNEAQ. Trimming left V 3 bases short and J 2 bases short, with 10 bases between. CDR3 protein: CASSFATANYGYTF. The CDR3 region has the DNA TGTGCCAGCAGCTTTGCCACAGCAAACTATGGCTACACCTTC.

This clone showed up just once. The chain employs TRBV7-3 and TRBJ1-2; no clear D gene. The CDR3 consists of 16 residues. V was clipped by 1 base and J by 6 bases, with 18 bases between them. CDR1 is SGHTA, CDR2 FQGTGA, per germline. CDR3 nucleotides: TGTGCCAGCAGCTTAAAAAAGACACGCGAGTACGATGGCTACACCTTC. Encoded protein: CASSLKKTREYDGYTF.

V gene TRBV6-5 combines with J gene TRBJ2-7, with D perhaps TRBD1 (8 bases). This CDR3 has 15 amino acids. V lost 6 bases to trimming and J lost 3 bases, with 18 bases between them. Germline V gene sequence: CDR1 MNHEY, CDR2 SVGAGI. The CDR3 coding sequence is TGTGCCAGCAGACCTAACAGGGGGGGAGACTACGAGCAGTACTTC. This sequence encodes CASRPNRGGDYEQYF.